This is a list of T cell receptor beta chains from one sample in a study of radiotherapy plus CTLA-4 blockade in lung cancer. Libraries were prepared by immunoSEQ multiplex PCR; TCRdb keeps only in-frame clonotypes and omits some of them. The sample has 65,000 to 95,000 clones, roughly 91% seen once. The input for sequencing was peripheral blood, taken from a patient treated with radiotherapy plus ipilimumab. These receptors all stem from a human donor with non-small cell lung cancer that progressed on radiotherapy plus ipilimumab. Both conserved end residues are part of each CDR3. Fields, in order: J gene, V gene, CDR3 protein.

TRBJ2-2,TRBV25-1,CASSSTGSVTGELFF
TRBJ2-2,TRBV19,CASSIVAGVVGELFF
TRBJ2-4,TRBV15,CATSPRRDGKNIQYF
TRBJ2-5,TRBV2,CASSEQVVGKKTQYF
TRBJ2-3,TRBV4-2,CASSQPGLAESDTQYF
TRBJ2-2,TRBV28,CASSLWFPSPGELFF
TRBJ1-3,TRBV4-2,CASSQVVGAGGNTIYF
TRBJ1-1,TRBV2,CASREQGVRTEAFF
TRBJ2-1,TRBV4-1,CASSQVGQGGDEQFF
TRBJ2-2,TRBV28,CASSLSGELFF
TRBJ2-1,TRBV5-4,CASSLVSDNEQFF
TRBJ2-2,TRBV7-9,CASSRTEELFF
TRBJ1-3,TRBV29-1,CSVLLVSTIYF
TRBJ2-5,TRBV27,CASSPTREGATQYF
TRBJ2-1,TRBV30,CAWSVLGLGEQFF
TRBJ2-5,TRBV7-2,CASTPGGGGQTQYF